This TCR beta chain appears in the sequencing data of a study of PD-L1 blockade in urothelial cancer. Study context: Patients began atezolizumab, 1,200 mg intravenously every 3 weeks, in the mid-2010s.

Into every PCR, synthetic TCR analog templates were spiked. Clones were read by immunoSEQ multiplex PCR, and TCRdb kept only the in-frame ones, dropping some. The table lists about 49,000 clones, 70% to 90% of them singletons. CDR3 length: 15 residues. Germline lookup yields CDR1 SGHVS and CDR2 FNYEAQ. J lost 1 base, V lost 6 bases, and 8 bases had no gene match. The receptor was isolated from a man aged 60-69 years with urothelial cancer. The sample here was PBMCs, taken around atezolizumab (anti-PD-L1) treatment. The chain has TRBV7-6 and TRBJ2-7; 8 bases line up with TRBD1. The CDR3 DNA is TGTGCCAGCAGTCTACGGTGGACAGGGTCCTACGAGCAGTACTTC. Translation: CASSLRWTGSYEQYF.